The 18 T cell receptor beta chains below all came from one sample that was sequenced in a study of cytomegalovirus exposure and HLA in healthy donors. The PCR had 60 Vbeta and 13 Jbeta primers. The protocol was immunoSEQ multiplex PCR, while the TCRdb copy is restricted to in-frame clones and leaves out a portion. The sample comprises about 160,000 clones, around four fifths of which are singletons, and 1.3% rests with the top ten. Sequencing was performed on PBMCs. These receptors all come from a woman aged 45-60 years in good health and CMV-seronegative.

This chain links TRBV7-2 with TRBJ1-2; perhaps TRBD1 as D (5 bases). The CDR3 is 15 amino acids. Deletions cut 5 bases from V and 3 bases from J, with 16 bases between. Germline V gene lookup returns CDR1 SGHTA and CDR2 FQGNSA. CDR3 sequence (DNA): TGTGCCAGCAGCCCCACAGGTACCACTCACTATGGCTACACCTTC. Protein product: CASSPTGTTHYGYTF.

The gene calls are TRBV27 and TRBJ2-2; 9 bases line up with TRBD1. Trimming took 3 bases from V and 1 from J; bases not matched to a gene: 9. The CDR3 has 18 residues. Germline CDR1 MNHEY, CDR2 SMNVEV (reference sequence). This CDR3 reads CASSFSPRDRVNTGELFF. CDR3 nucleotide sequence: TGTGCCAGCAGTTTTTCCCCCCGGGACAGGGTGAACACCGGGGAGCTGTTTTTT.

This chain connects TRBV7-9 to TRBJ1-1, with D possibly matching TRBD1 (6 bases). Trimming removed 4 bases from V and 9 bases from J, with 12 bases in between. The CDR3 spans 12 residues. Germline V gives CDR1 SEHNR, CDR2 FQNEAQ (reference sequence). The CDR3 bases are TGTGCCAGCAGCTCACGACAGGCCCAAGCTTTCTTT. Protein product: CASSSRQAQAFF.

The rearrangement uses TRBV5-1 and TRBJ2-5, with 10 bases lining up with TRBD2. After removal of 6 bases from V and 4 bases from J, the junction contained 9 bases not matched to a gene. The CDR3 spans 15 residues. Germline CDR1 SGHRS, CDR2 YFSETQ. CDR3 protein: CASTARTSGGETQYF. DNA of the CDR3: TGCGCCAGCACCGCAAGGACTAGCGGAGGAGAGACCCAGTACTTC.

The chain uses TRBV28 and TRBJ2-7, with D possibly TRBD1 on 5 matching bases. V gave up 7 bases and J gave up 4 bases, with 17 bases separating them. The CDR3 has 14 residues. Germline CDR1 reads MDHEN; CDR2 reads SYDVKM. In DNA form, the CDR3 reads TGTGCCAGCACCCCTTGGGCAGGGCATTACGAGCAGTACTTC. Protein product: CASTPWAGHYEQYF.

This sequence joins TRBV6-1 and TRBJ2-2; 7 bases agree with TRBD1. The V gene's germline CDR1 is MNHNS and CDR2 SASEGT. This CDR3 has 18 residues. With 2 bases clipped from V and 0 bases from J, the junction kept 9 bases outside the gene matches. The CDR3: CASSERRQGNTNTGELFF. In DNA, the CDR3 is TGTGCCAGCAGTGAACGTAGACAGGGTAACACGAACACCGGGGAGCTGTTTTTT.

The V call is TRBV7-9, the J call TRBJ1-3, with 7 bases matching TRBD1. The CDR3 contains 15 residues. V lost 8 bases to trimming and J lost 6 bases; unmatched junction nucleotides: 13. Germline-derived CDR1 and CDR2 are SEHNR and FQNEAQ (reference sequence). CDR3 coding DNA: TGTGCCAGCGAGCCAAAACAGGGGCAAGTAAACACCATATATTTT. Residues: CASEPKQGQVNTIYF.

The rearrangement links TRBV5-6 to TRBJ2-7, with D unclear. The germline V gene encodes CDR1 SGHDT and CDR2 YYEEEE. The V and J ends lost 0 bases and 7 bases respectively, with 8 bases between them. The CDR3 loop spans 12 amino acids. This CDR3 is CASSLVSLEQYF. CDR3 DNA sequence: TGTGCCAGCAGCTTGGTATCCCTTGAGCAGTACTTC.

The CDR3 DNA follows: TGCGCCAGCAGCCAAGAAGGCTTCGGGGTCTCTGGGGCCAACGTCCTGACTTTC. Protein product: CASSQEGFGVSGANVLTF. This chain links TRBV4-3 with TRBJ2-6; D is perhaps TRBD2 (5 bases). CDR1 is LGHNA, CDR2 YSLEER, per germline. V dropped 0 bases and J dropped 0 bases, with 12 bases sitting between them. There are 18 residues in the CDR3.

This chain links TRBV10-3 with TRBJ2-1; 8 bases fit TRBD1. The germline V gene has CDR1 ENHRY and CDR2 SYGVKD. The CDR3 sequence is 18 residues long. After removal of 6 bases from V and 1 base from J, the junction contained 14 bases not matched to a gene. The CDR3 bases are TGTGCCATCAGACTCGGGGGACAGGATATAGGATCCTACAATGAGCAGTTCTTC. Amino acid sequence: CAIRLGGQDIGSYNEQFF.

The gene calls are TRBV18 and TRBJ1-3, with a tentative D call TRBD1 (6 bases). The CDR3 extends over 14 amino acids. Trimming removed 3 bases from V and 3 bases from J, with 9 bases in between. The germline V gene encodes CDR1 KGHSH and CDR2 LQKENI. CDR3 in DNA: TGTGCCAGCTCACCGGAGACAGGTGGAAACACCATATATTTT. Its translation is CASSPETGGNTIYF. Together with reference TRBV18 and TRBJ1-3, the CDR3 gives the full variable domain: NAGVMQNPRHLVRRRGQEARLRCSPMKGHSHVYWYRQLPEEGLKFMVYLQKENIIDESGMPKERFSAEFPKEGPSILRIQQVVRGDSAAYFCASSPETGGNTIYFGEGSWLTVV.

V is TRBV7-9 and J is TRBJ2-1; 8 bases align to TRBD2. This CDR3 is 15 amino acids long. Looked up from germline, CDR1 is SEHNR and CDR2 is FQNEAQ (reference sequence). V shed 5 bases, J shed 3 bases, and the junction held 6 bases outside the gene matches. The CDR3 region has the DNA TGTGCCAGCAGCCGCGGACTAGCAAGCTACAATGAGCAGTTCTTC. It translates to CASSRGLASYNEQFF.

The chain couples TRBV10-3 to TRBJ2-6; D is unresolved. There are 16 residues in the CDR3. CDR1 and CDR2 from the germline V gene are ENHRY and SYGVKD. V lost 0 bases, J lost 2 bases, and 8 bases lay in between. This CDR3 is CAISESVFTGANVLTF. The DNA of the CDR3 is TGTGCCATCAGTGAGTCTGTGTTTACTGGGGCCAACGTCCTGACTTTC.

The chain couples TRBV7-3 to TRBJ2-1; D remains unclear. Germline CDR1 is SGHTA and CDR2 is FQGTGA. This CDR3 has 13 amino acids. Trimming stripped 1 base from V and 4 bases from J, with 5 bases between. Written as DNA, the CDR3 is TGTGCCAGCAGCTTAAGCGCGTACAATGAGCAGTTCTTC. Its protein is CASSLSAYNEQFF.

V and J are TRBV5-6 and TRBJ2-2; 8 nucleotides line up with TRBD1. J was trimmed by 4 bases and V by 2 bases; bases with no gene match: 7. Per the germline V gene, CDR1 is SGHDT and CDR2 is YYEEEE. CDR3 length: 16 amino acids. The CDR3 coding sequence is TGTGCCAGCAGCTTCCCCGGACAGGGTTGCACCGGGGAGCTGTTTTTT. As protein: CASSFPGQGCTGELFF. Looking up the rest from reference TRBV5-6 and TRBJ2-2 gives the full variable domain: DAGVTQSPTHLIKTRGQQVTLRCSPKSGHDTVSWYQQALGQGPQFIFQYYEEEERQRGNFPDRFSGHQFPNYSSELNVNALLLGDSALYLCASSFPGQGCTGELFFGEGSRLTVL.

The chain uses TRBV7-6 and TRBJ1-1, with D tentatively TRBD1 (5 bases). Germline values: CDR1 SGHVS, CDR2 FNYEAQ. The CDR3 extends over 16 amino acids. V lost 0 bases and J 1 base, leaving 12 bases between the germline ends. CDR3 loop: CASSLAGGGGNTEAFF. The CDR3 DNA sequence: TGTGCCAGCAGCTTAGCGGGGGGGGGAGGGAACACTGAAGCTTTCTTT.

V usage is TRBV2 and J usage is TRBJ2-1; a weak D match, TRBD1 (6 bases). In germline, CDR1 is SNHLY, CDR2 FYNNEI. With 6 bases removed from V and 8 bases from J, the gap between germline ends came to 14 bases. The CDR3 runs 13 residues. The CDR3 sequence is CASSVLRTDEQFF. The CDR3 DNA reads TGTGCCAGCAGCGTCCTCAGGACAGATGAGCAGTTCTTC. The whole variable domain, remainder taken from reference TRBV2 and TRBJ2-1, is EPEVTQTPSHQVTQMGQEVILRCVPISNHLYFYWYRQILGQKVEFLVSFYNNEISEKSEIFDDQFSVERPDGSNFTLKIRSTKLEDSAMYFCASSVLRTDEQFFGPGTRLTVL.

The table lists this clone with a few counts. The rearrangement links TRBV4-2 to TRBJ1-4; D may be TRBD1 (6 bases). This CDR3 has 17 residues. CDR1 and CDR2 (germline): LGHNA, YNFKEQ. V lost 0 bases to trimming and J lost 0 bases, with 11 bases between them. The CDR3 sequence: CASSQDWTAPTNEKLFF. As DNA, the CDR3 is TGTGCCAGCAGCCAAGATTGGACAGCTCCAACTAATGAAAAACTGTTTTTT.